The 2 T cell receptor beta chains below were found in one sample sequenced in a study of monozygotic twins with inflammatory bowel disease (dated by TCRdb to between 2019 and 2020). The library was prepared using 5' RACE. The sample was run on an Illumina HiSeq 2500. Each entry corresponds to one CDR3 protein sequence from reads that TCRdb reprocessed, and DNA is not given. The sample's table lists a count of 95,000 to 110,000 distinct CDR3 sequences. About 2% of the sample rests with the top ten. Sequenced sample: blood. These receptor sequences come from a human donor with ulcerative colitis or Crohn's disease, or a healthy co-twin of an affected twin (not recorded which).

The rearrangement joins TRBV19 to TRBJ2-7; absent DNA, TCRdb's TRBD1 call cannot be checked. Germline V lookup: CDR1 LNHDA, CDR2 SQIVND (reference sequence). The CDR3 contains 15 residues. CDR3: CASSPRTGISYEQYF.

This chain joins TRBV4-1 and TRBJ2-2; TCRdb lists TRBD2, though no DNA is available to test this call. This CDR3 has 17 residues. CDR1 and CDR2 from the germline V gene are MGHRA and YSYEKL. The CDR3 is CASSPRVAVQITGELFF.